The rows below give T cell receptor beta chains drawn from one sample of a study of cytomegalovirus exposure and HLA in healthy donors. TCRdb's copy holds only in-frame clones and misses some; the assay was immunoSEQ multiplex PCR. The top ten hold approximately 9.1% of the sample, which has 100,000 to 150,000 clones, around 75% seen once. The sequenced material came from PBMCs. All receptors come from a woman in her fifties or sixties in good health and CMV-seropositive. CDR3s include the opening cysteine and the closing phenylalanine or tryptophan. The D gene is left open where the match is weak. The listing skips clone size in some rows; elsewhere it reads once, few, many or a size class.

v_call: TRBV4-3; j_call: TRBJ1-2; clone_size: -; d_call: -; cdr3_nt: TGCGCCAGCAGCCAGGTAGAATATGGCTACACCTTC; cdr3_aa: CASSQVEYGYTF
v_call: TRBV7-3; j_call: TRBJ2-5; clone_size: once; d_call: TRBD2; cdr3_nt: TGTGCCAGCAGCACTAGCGGGGGGAGAGAAGAGACCCAGTACTTC; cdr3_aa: CASSTSGGREETQYF
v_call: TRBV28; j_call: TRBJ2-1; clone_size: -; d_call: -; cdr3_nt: TGTGCCAGCAGTTTATGGGGCAGTAGCTCCTACAATGAGCAGTTCTTC; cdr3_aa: CASSLWGSSSYNEQFF
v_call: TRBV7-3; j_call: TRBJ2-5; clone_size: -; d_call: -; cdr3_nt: TGTGCCAGCATTGCCGGGGAGGCTCGGCAAGAGACCCAGTACTTC; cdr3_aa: CASIAGEARQETQYF
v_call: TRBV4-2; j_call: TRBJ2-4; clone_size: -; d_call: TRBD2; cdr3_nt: TGTGCCAGCAGCCAAGAGTCTAGCGGTGGCAAAAACATTCAGTACTTC; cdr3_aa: CASSQESSGGKNIQYF
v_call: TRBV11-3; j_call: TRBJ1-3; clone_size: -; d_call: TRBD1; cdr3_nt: TGTGCCAGCAGCCATGGACAGGGAGGAAACACCATATATTTT; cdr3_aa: CASSHGQGGNTIYF
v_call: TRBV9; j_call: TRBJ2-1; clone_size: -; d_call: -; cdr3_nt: TGTGCCAGCAGCCTTGCGGGGAGCTCCTACAATGAGCAGTTCTTC; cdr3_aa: CASSLAGSSYNEQFF
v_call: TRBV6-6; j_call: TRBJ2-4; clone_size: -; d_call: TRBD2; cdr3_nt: TGTGCCAGCGGTAGCGGGCTAAGCAAAAACATTCAGTACTTC; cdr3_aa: CASGSGLSKNIQYF
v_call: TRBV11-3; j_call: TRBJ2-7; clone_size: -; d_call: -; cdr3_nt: TGTGCCAGCAGCTTAGGGACGGGGAACTACGAGCAGTACTTC; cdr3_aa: CASSLGTGNYEQYF
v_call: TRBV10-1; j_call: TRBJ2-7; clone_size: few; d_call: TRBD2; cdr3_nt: TGCGCCAGGAGGGACTACCCTTCCTACGAGCAGTACTTC; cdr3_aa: CARRDYPSYEQYF
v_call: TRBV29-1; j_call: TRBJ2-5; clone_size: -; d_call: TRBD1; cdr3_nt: TGCAGCACAAACAGGGGACAAGAGACCCAGTACTTC; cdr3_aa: CSTNRGQETQYF
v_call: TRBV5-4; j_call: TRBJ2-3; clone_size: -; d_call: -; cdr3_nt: TGTGCCAGCAGCCCCGGAGGTGAGCGGCGCACAGATACGCAGTATTTT; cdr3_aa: CASSPGGERRTDTQYF
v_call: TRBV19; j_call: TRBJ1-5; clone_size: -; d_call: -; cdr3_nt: TGTGCCAGTAGTACAAATACGGGTAGCAATCAGCCCCAGCATTTT; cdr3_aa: CASSTNTGSNQPQHF
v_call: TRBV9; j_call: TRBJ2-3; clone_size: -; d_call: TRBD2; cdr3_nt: TGTGCCAGCAGCGTCGGACTAGCGGGAGATACTAGCACAGATACGCAGTATTTT; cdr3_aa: CASSVGLAGDTSTDTQYF
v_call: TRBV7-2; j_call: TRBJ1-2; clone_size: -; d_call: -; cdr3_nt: TGTGCCAGAAAGGAGGGCAGATATGGCTACACCTTC; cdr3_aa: CARKEGRYGYTF
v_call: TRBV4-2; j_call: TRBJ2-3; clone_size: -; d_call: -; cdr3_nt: TGTGCCAGCAGCCAAGAGACTTCACGCACAGATACGCAGTATTTT; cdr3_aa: CASSQETSRTDTQYF
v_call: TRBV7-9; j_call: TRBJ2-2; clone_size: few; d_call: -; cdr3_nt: TGTGCCAGCAGCTTAGTTAACACCGGGGAGCCGTTTTTT; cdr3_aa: CASSLVNTGEPFF
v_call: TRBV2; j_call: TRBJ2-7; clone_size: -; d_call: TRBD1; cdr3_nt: TGTGCCAGCACCTCCGGGACAGCTTCCTACGAGCAGTACTTC; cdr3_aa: CASTSGTASYEQYF
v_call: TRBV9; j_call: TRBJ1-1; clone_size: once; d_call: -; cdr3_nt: TGTGCCAGCAGCCCCCAGGGACAGAACACTGAAGCTTTCTTT; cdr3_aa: CASSPQGQNTEAFF
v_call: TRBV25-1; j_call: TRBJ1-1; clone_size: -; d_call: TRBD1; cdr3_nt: TGTGCCAGCAGTGACCGGGACAGTGCCCTGAACACTGAAGCTTTCTTT; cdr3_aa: CASSDRDSALNTEAFF
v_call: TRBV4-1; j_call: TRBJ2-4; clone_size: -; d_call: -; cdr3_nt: TGCGCCAGCAGCCCCTACTGGAGCGGTCTAGCCAAAAACATTCAGTACTTC; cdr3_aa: CASSPYWSGLAKNIQYF
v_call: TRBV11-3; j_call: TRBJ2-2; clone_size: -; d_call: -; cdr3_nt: TGTGCCAGCAGCCAGGGCGAGGTGACCGGGGAGCTGTTTTTT; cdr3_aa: CASSQGEVTGELFF
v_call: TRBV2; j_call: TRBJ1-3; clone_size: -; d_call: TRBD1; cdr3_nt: TGTGCCAGCAGTGTGGAGGGGGCGGCAGGAAACACCATATATTTT; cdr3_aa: CASSVEGAAGNTIYF
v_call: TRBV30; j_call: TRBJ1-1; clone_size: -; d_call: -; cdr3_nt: TGTGCCTGGAGTGTACTGGGGGGGTTTACTGAAGCTTTCTTT; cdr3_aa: CAWSVLGGFTEAFF
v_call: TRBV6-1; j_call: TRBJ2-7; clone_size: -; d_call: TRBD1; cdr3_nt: TGTGCCAGCAGAACCACAGGGGGTAAAGCATGGGAGCAGTACTTC; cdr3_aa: CASRTTGGKAWEQYF
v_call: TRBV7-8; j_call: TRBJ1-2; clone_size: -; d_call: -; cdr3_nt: TGTGCCAGCAGCTTAGCGAGGGCGGCCGACTATGGCTACACCTTC; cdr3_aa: CASSLARAADYGYTF